A single sample gave rise to the 8 T cell receptor beta chains below, sequenced in a study of blood T cell repertoires in COVID-19. Profiled with immunoSEQ multiplex PCR; TCRdb holds only in-frame clones, not every one. The repertoire consists of 150,000 to 200,000 clones, with around 90% occurring once and the leading ten covering about 4.2%. Sequenced sample: peripheral blood. The receptors come from a human donor in a cohort sampled during active COVID-19.

The sample holds a few counts of this clone. This chain uses TRBV2 with TRBJ1-4; 8 nucleotides line up with TRBD1. CDR1 is SNHLY and CDR2 is FYNNEI in the germline V gene. The CDR3 totals 16 residues. The ends lost 5 bases at V and 0 bases at J; junction bases unmatched: 5. The CDR3 sequence: CASSRQGHATNEKLFF. The CDR3 DNA reads TGTGCCAGCAGTCGACAGGGGCATGCAACTAATGAAAAACTGTTTTTT.

The chain recombines TRBV28 with TRBJ2-1; 11 nucleotides line up with TRBD1. Germline V gene lookup returns CDR1 MDHEN and CDR2 SYDVKM. V was pared by 6 bases and J by 9 bases, with 4 bases of the junction left unmatched. The CDR3 has 13 residues. The CDR3 DNA follows: TGTGCCAGCAGCATGGGACAGGGGGGTGAGCAGTTCTTC. The encoded protein is CASSMGQGGEQFF. The full variable domain, with the rest looked up from reference TRBV28 and TRBJ2-1, is DVKVTQSSRYLVKRTGEKVFLECVQDMDHENMFWYRQDPGLGLRLIYFSYDVKMKEKGDIPEGYSVSREKKERFSLILESASTNQTSMYLCASSMGQGGEQFFGPGTRLTVL.

In its sample, this clone was seen once. The J gene is TRBJ1-1, the V gene TRBV6-2 or TRBV6-3; D is possibly TRBD1 (6 bases). The germline CDR1 and CDR2 sequences are MNHEY and SVGEGT. CDR3 length: 13 residues. Trimming pared 1 base from V and 5 bases from J, leaving 8 bases between. For the CDR3, the DNA is TGTGCCAGCAGTTACTGGCAGGGGACTGAAGCTTTCTTT. Translation: CASSYWQGTEAFF.

J is TRBJ2-7 and V is TRBV20-1; 9 nucleotides match TRBD1. From germline, CDR1 is DFQATT and CDR2 SNEGSKA (reference sequence). CDR3 length equals 11 residues. The V gene end was trimmed by 6 bases and the J gene end by 11 bases; junction bases not matched to a gene: 8. CDR3 sequence reads: CSANTGGAEYF. DNA for the CDR3: TGCAGTGCAAATACAGGGGGCGCGGAGTACTTC.

V usage is TRBV7-2 and J usage is TRBJ2-2; the D gene is possibly TRBD2 (6 bases). CDR1 is SGHTA and CDR2 is FQGNSA in the germline V gene. This CDR3 spans 17 amino acids. Deletions cut 6 bases from V and 5 bases from J, with 22 bases between. This chain's CDR3 is CASSSRAGSPGTGELFF. In DNA form, the CDR3 reads TGTGCCAGCAGTTCACGAGCCGGGAGTCCTGGAACCGGGGAGCTGTTTTTT. Based on the CDR3 plus reference TRBV7-2 and TRBJ2-2, the full variable domain is GAGVSQSPSNKVTEKGKDVELRCDPISGHTALYWYRQSLGQGLEFLIYFQGNSAPDKSGLPSDRFSAERTGGSVSTLTIQRTQQEDSAVYLCASSSRAGSPGTGELFFGEGSRLTVL.

The V call is TRBV27, the J call TRBJ2-5, with D possibly matching TRBD2 (6 bases). This CDR3 contains 14 residues. Germline V CDR1 and CDR2: MNHEY, SMNVEV (reference sequence). V was shortened by 4 bases and J by 5 bases, with 14 bases between the two germline ends. DNA of the CDR3: TGTGCCAGCAGTTCCAGGGAGGTAGGGGAGACCCAGTACTTC. This sequence encodes CASSSREVGETQYF.

This clone has a single count. The chain recombines TRBV7-5 with TRBJ1-2. TRBV7-5 is termed a pseudogene. The CDR3 has 14 amino acids. The CDR3 loop reads CARSLARGRYGYTF. The CDR3 bases are TGTGCCAGAAGCTTGGCGCGGGGTCGCTATGGCTACACCTTC.

This chain's CDR3 is CASSLSYGTFSSGANVLTF. The CDR3 DNA is TGTGCCAGCAGCTTAAGTTACGGGACATTCAGCTCTGGGGCCAACGTCCTGACTTTC. The V gene is TRBV7-9, the J gene TRBJ2-6; D is possibly TRBD1 (6 bases). This CDR3 is 19 amino acids long. Trimming pared 2 bases from V and 0 bases from J, leaving 17 bases between. Per germline, CDR1 SEHNR and CDR2 FQNEAQ (reference sequence). The full variable domain, completed using reference TRBV7-9 and TRBJ2-6, is DTGVSQNPRHKITKRGQNVTFRCDPISEHNRLYWYRQTLGQGPEFLTYFQNEAQLEKSRLLSDRFSAERPKGSFSTLEIQRTEQGDSAMYLCASSLSYGTFSSGANVLTFGAGSRLTVL.